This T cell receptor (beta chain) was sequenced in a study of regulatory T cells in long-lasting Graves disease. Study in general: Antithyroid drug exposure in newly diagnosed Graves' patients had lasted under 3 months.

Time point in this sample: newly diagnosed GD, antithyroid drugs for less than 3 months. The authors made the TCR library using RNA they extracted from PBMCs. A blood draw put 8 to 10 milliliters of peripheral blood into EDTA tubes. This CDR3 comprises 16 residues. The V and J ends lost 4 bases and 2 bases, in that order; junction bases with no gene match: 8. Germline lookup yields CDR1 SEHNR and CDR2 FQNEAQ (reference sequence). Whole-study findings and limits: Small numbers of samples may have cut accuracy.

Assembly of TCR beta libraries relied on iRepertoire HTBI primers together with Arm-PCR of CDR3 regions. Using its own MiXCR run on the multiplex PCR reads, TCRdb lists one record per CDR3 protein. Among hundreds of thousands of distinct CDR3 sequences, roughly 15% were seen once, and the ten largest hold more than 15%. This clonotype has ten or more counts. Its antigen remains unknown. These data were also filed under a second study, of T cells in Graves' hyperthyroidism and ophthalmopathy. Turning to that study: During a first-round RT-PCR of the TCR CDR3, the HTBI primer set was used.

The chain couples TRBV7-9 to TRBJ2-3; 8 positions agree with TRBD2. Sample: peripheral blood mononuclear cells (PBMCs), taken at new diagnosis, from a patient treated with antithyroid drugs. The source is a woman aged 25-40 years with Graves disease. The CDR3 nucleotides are TGTGCCAGCAGCTCGAACCTACTAGCGGCCACAGATACGCAGTATTTT. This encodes CASSSNLLAATDTQYF.